Listed below are T cell receptor beta chains from one sample, sequenced in a study of OX40 agonist ivuxolimab in advanced cancers. Measured with immunoSEQ multiplex PCR; TCRdb has only the in-frame clones, and not every one. The sample has 90,000 to 100,000 clones, just under 85% seen once; the top ten hold almost 1.5%. The sequencing here drew on CD4+ or CD8+ T cells sorted from blood, taken in a trial of the OX40 agonist ivuxolimab. These receptors came from an adult with an advanced solid tumor such as melanoma, head and neck, liver or kidney cancer. Both conserved end residues are part of each CDR3. D genes are given only for firm matches. The size of a clone is reported for some rows only, either as once, few or many, or as a class for expanded clones.

clone_size d_call j_call v_call cdr3_nt cdr3_aa
few TRBD1 TRBJ1-5 TRBV27 TGTGCCAGCAAACTCGGACAGGTTAGCAATCAGCCCCAGCATTTT CASKLGQVSNQPQHF
NA TRBD2 TRBJ2-2 TRBV5-6 TGTGCCAGCAGCTTGGGACTAGCGTTAAACACCGGGGAGCTGTTTTTT CASSLGLALNTGELFF
NA NA TRBJ1-1 TRBV5-6 TGTGCCAGCAGCTTGGGGGTCTACACTGAAGCTTTCTTT CASSLGVYTEAFF
NA TRBD1 TRBJ2-2 TRBV11-3 TGTGCCAGCAGCTTAGACGCACCGGGACAGGGGGCCGGCACCGGGGAGCTGTTTTTT CASSLDAPGQGAGTGELFF
NA NA TRBJ2-1 TRBV4-3 TGCGCCAGCAGCCAAGATAGGGGGGGGAATGAGCAGTTCTTC CASSQDRGGNEQFF
NA NA TRBJ1-3 TRBV4-1 TGCGCCAGCAGCCAAGGGGTGAGGGTTGGAAACACCATATATTTT CASSQGVRVGNTIYF
NA NA TRBJ2-1 TRBV6-5 TGTGCCAGCAGTCCCGGGACTTGGGAGTTCTTC CASSPGTWEFF
NA TRBD2 TRBJ2-1 TRBV7-7 TGTGCCAGCAGCAGGACTAGCGGGAGTGGTTACAATGAGCAGTTCTTC CASSRTSGSGYNEQFF
once NA TRBJ1-2 TRBV18 TGTGCCAGCTCACCATCCGGGGGGTCTCGCTATGGCTACACCTTC CASSPSGGSRYGYTF
NA NA TRBJ1-3 TRBV30 TGTGCCTGGAGTGTGGCGGGGAGCTCTGGAAACACCATATATTTT CAWSVAGSSGNTIYF